Each of the 30 T cell receptor beta chains below was sequenced from the same sample in a study of blood T cell repertoires in COVID-19 (dated by TCRdb to 2019 to 2021). Library generation was performed with the immunoSEQ multiplex PCR assay. Imported from immuneACCESS, the table was reduced by TCRdb to in-frame sequences with V and J called. These copies leave out some clones; in studies compared against another copy, an unresolved V gene accounts for under half, and the cause of the remainder is not known. Here the sample has 300,000 to 450,000 clones; about 88% occur a single time. The ten most abundant clones make up 0.95% to 1.1% of the sample. The sample comprised PBMCs or T cells enriched from blood (not recorded which). The receptor source for this set is a woman younger than 45 who had been exposed to COVID-19.

Only one count was recorded for this clone. This rearrangement joins TRBV7-8 to TRBJ2-5; tentative D call: TRBD2 (5 bases). Trimming shortened V by 1 base and J by 2 bases, and 8 bases separated the two germline ends. The CDR3 is 14 residues long. CDR1 and CDR2 from the germline V gene are SGHVS and FQNEAQ. The CDR3 coding sequence is TGTGCCAGCAGCTTAGTCTCGGGGCAAGAGACCCAGTACTTC. Protein product: CASSLVSGQETQYF. Supplemented by reference TRBV7-8 and TRBJ2-5, the full variable domain reads GAGVSQSPRYKVAKRGQDVALRCDPISGHVSLFWYQQALGQGPEFLTYFQNEAQLDKSGLPSDRFFAERPEGSVSTLKIQRTQQEDSAVYLCASSLVSGQETQYFGPGTRLLVL.

There are a few counts of this clone. The chain has TRBV6-5 and TRBJ1-2, with D perhaps TRBD1 (5 bases). The V gene's germline CDR1 is MNHEY and CDR2 SVGAGI. V lost 6 bases to trimming and J lost 5 bases, with 13 bases between them. The CDR3 consists of 13 residues. The CDR3 region has the DNA TGTGCCAGCAGGGCAGGGTTAAGTTATGGCTACACCTTC. Amino acids: CASRAGLSYGYTF.

A few counts support this clone. The chain uses TRBV11-2 and TRBJ2-4, with 10 bases fitting TRBD1. The trim removed 7 bases at V and 1 base at J, leaving 7 bases unmatched. The CDR3 is 16 residues long. From germline, CDR1 is SGHAT and CDR2 FQNNGV. CDR3 nucleotides: TGTGCCAGCACCCCGGGACAGGGGCCGGCCAAAAACATTCAGTACTTC. This sequence encodes CASTPGQGPAKNIQYF.

This chain uses TRBV28 with TRBJ1-1, with D unresolved. The V gene lost 3 bases and the J gene lost 3 bases, with 8 bases spanning the gap. The CDR3 has 13 amino acids. CDR1 is MDHEN and CDR2 is SYDVKM in the germline V gene. The CDR3 coding sequence is TGTGCCAGCAGTTTTTTTAGAGACACTGAAGCTTTCTTT. It encodes CASSFFRDTEAFF.

This clone came up once. V and J are TRBV28 and TRBJ2-5; the match to TRBD1 covers 8 bases. Germline trimming cut 2 bases from V and 10 bases from J; bases unmatched to any gene: 18. This CDR3 spans 17 amino acids. From germline, CDR1 is MDHEN and CDR2 SYDVKM. CDR3 loop: CASSLLSPLTGAEGQYF. The CDR3, as DNA: TGTGCCAGCAGTTTACTATCCCCCTTGACAGGGGCGGAGGGCCAGTACTTC.

The chain carries TRBV7-9 and TRBJ1-4; no clear D gene. Per the germline V gene, CDR1 is SEHNR and CDR2 is FQNEAQ (reference sequence). This CDR3 has 16 amino acids. The V end was cut by 5 bases, the J end by 3 bases, with 16 bases between. The CDR3 sequence is CASSPPGWLANEKLFF. CDR3 DNA sequence: TGTGCCAGCAGCCCACCCGGGTGGCTGGCTAATGAAAAACTGTTTTTT.

This clone has only one observation. The J gene is TRBJ2-7, the V gene TRBV27, with 10 bases that match TRBD2. CDR1 and CDR2 (germline): MNHEY, SMNVEV (reference sequence). V lost 6 bases to trimming and J lost 9 bases; unmatched junction nucleotides: 5. This CDR3 is built from 12 residues. Here the CDR3 reads CASSGTSEVQYF. CDR3 DNA: TGTGCCAGCAGCGGGACTAGCGAGGTGCAGTACTTC.

V and J are TRBV7-9 and TRBJ1-6; the D is unclear. Per the germline V gene, CDR1 is SEHNR and CDR2 is FQNEAQ (reference sequence). The CDR3 contains 15 residues. V lost 3 bases, J lost 6 bases, and 12 bases lay in between. The DNA for the CDR3 is TGTGCCAGCAGCTTGGGAGGACGGCGTAATTCACCCCTCCACTTT. It is translated as CASSLGGRRNSPLHF.

The chain carries TRBV9 and TRBJ2-4; D not resolved. The CDR3 totals 16 residues. Germline V gene sequence: CDR1 SGDLS, CDR2 YYNGEE. The V gene lost 0 bases and the J gene lost 0 bases, with 10 bases spanning the gap. DNA of the CDR3: TGTGCCAGCAGCGTAGCTCCGGTGCTAGCCAAAAACATTCAGTACTTC. Protein sequence: CASSVAPVLAKNIQYF.

The chain carries TRBV28 and TRBJ2-7; 9 bases are shared with TRBD1. CDR1 MDHEN and CDR2 SYDVKM come from the germline V gene. V trimming: 6 bases; J trimming: 7 bases; junction bases outside the gene matches: 13. The CDR3 loop spans 15 amino acids. The CDR3 nucleotides are TGTGCCAGCAGCGGCGCCGGGACAGGGTTTGGAGAGCAGTACTTC. Protein: CASSGAGTGFGEQYF.

The chain couples TRBV10-3 to TRBJ2-2; 7 bases fit TRBD1. The germline V gene encodes CDR1 ENHRY and CDR2 SYGVKD. The CDR3 spans 16 residues. V shed 6 bases and J 3 bases; nucleotides not matched to a gene: 10. The CDR3 sequence is CAIRQSNRGDTGELFF. The CDR3 DNA reads as TGTGCCATCAGGCAATCAAACAGGGGCGACACCGGGGAGCTGTTTTTT.

The V gene is TRBV28, the J gene TRBJ2-7; D is ambiguous. Germline V gene sequence: CDR1 MDHEN, CDR2 SYDVKM. The CDR3 consists of 12 residues. Trimming stripped 5 bases from V and 4 bases from J, with 9 bases between. The CDR3 DNA reads as TGTGCCAGCAGTCTAGTTGTGTACGAGCAGTACTTC. Protein sequence: CASSLVVYEQYF.

The chain links TRBV11-2 to TRBJ2-5; TRBD2 is a possible D gene (5 bases). In germline, CDR1 is SGHAT, CDR2 FQNNGV. Trimming removed 8 bases from V and 4 bases from J, with 17 bases in between. This CDR3 has 14 amino acids. The CDR3 sequence is CASGWLARPETQYF. CDR3 bases: TGTGCCAGCGGGTGGTTAGCGAGGCCAGAGACCCAGTACTTC.

The V gene is TRBV6-5, the J gene TRBJ1-1; a weak D match, TRBD1 (5 bases). The CDR3 contains 15 residues. Germline values: CDR1 MNHEY, CDR2 SVGAGI. Trimming shortened V by 2 bases and J by 1 base, and 11 bases separated the two germline ends. CDR3 in amino acids: CASSYRGGPNTEAFF. The CDR3 DNA reads TGTGCCAGCAGTTACCGGGGGGGACCGAACACTGAAGCTTTCTTT.

The rearrangement joins TRBV2 to TRBJ1-2, with D possibly matching TRBD1 (5 bases). Germline values: CDR1 SNHLY, CDR2 FYNNEI. The ends were cut back, 10 bases at V and 0 bases at J, with 12 bases in the middle. This CDR3 is built from 13 residues. Here the CDR3 reads CAIHRSPNYGYTF. The CDR3 region has the DNA TGTGCCATACACAGGAGTCCTAACTATGGCTACACCTTC.

Comments on this clone: Distinct nucleotide sequences in the sample also encode this CDR3. The DNA for the CDR3 is TGTGCCAGCAGCTTTCCCGGGGGCGAGCAGTACTTC. This codes for CASSFPGGEQYF. The chain joins TRBV7-9 to TRBJ2-7, with D possibly being TRBD2 (6 bases). V shed 3 bases and J shed 6 bases, with 9 bases lying between them. Per the germline V gene, CDR1 is SEHNR and CDR2 is FQNEAQ (reference sequence). There are 12 residues in the CDR3.

The chain links TRBV29-1 to TRBJ2-1; TRBD2 matches at 8 bases. Per the germline V gene, CDR1 is SQVTM and CDR2 is ANQGSEA. The V gene end was trimmed by 5 bases and the J gene end by 7 bases; junction bases not matched to a gene: 10. The length of the CDR3 is 14 residues. CDR3 bases: TGCAGCGTTACAGCGGGAGTCTTAGGGAATGAGCAGTTCTTC. This encodes CSVTAGVLGNEQFF.

The V call is TRBV2, the J call TRBJ1-1; unclear D gene. Germline V gene lookup returns CDR1 SNHLY and CDR2 FYNNEI. There are 11 residues in the CDR3. CDR3 in DNA: TGTGGCATCGGGATGAACACTGAAGCTTTCTTT. This gives the protein CGIGMNTEAFF.

This clone has a handful of counts. The chain uses TRBV29-1 and TRBJ1-2; D possibly corresponds to TRBD1 (5 bases). The CDR3 totals 12 residues. Trimming removed 7 bases at V and 7 bases at J, with 16 bases between. The germline V gene has CDR1 SQVTM and CDR2 ANQGSEA. The CDR3 coding sequence is TGCAGCGGGCGGGACTCTTGGTTTGGCTACACCTTC. Translated, it gives CSGRDSWFGYTF.

As to this clone: This sample includes further DNA sequences coding for the same CDR3. This rearrangement joins TRBV12-3 or TRBV12-4 to TRBJ1-1; D remains ambiguous. CDR3 length equals 11 residues. V dropped 6 bases and J dropped 5 bases, with 7 bases sitting between them. The CDR3 DNA is TGTGCCAGCAGCCTCCGGACTGAAGCTTTCTTT. This sequence encodes CASSLRTEAFF.

This chain connects TRBV19 to TRBJ2-1; TRBD2 agrees at 9 bases. CDR3 length equals 14 residues. V shed 3 bases, J shed 9 bases, and the junction held 6 bases outside the gene matches. Germline values: CDR1 LNHDA, CDR2 SQIVND (reference sequence). CDR3 in amino acids: CASSMAGGVGEQFF. CDR3 DNA: TGTGCCAGTAGTATGGCGGGAGGGGTGGGTGAGCAGTTCTTC.

The J gene is TRBJ1-1, the V gene TRBV19; 12 bases match TRBD1. Per germline, CDR1 LNHDA and CDR2 SQIVND (reference sequence). This CDR3 has 15 residues. Trimming removed 7 bases from V and 5 bases from J; junction bases left unmatched: 8. CDR3 sequence: CASTGQGAAWTEAFF. Here the CDR3 DNA reads TGTGCCAGTACGGGACAGGGGGCGGCGTGGACTGAAGCTTTCTTT. Variable domain in full (rest from reference TRBV19 and TRBJ1-1): DGGITQSPKYLFRKEGQNVTLSCEQNLNHDAMYWYRQDPGQGLRLIYYSQIVNDFQKGDIAEGYSVSREKKESFPLTVTSAQKNPTAFYLCASTGQGAAWTEAFFGQGTRLTVV.

The V and J genes are TRBV30 and TRBJ2-3; TRBD2 agrees at 9 bases. The V gene end was trimmed by 5 bases and the J gene end by 0 bases; junction bases not matched to a gene: 15. The germline CDR1 and CDR2 sequences are GTSNPN and SVGIG (reference sequence). This CDR3 is built from 18 residues. The CDR3 DNA sequence: TGTGCCTGGTTCGTCCCCGGGACTAGCAGTTCTAGCACAGATACGCAGTATTTT. Translated: CAWFVPGTSSSSTDTQYF.

The rearrangement links TRBV28 to TRBJ1-1; D may be TRBD1 (5 bases). CDR1 and CDR2 from the germline V gene are MDHEN and SYDVKM. The V gene lost 6 bases and the J gene lost 5 bases, with 16 bases spanning the gap. This CDR3 contains 14 residues. CDR3 bases: TGTGCCAGCAGCCTGGGGGGTAAGGGGACTGAAGCTTTCTTT. It yields the protein CASSLGGKGTEAFF.

V is TRBV30 and J is TRBJ1-6; 8 nucleotides match TRBD1. The germline V gene encodes CDR1 GTSNPN and CDR2 SVGIG (reference sequence). CDR3 length equals 16 residues. The junction had 8 bases not matched to a gene; V was cut back by 0 bases and J by 7 bases. CDR3 sequence (DNA): TGTGCCTGGAGTGTACCAAATCGGGACAGGAATTCACCCCTCCACTTT. Translating it yields CAWSVPNRDRNSPLHF.

The rearrangement links TRBV6-1 to TRBJ1-1, with D unresolved. This CDR3 has 18 amino acids. CDR1 is MNHNS, CDR2 SASEGT, per germline. The V and J ends lost 4 bases and 0 bases respectively, with 21 bases between them. CDR3 nucleotide sequence: TGTGCCAGCAGTGGAGGATCTTGGACGGGGTCTATGAACACTGAAGCTTTCTTT. This sequence encodes CASSGGSWTGSMNTEAFF.

This chain joins TRBV6-6 and TRBJ1-1, with D possibly TRBD1 on 5 matching bases. V lost 4 bases and J 4 bases, leaving 16 bases between the germline ends. Germline CDR1 and CDR2: MNHNY and SVGAGI (reference sequence). The CDR3 contains 15 residues. The CDR3 DNA follows: TGTGCCAGCAGTTTTTGGACGGCCGGGGGCACTGAAGCTTTCTTT. Translation: CASSFWTAGGTEAFF.

V gene TRBV11-2 combines with J gene TRBJ1-5; D is unclear. This CDR3 comprises 15 residues. V lost 0 bases and J lost 2, with 8 bases in between. Germline CDR1 SGHAT, CDR2 FQNNGV. CDR3 nucleotide sequence: TGTGCCAGCAGCTTAGATCGGGGAGGCAATCAGCCCCAGCATTTT. Amino acids: CASSLDRGGNQPQHF.

This clone was counted once. This sequence joins TRBV19 and TRBJ2-2; 8 bases map to TRBD1. Losses at the gene ends were 7 bases for V and 4 bases for J; bases not matched to a gene: 5. In germline, CDR1 is LNHDA, CDR2 SQIVND (reference sequence). The CDR3 length is 14 residues. The CDR3: CASMWDRTTGELFF. The CDR3 DNA is TGTGCCAGTATGTGGGACAGGACCACCGGGGAGCTGTTTTTT.

The chain links TRBV5-1 to TRBJ2-7, with a possible D match to TRBD2 (5 bases). The CDR3 covers 14 residues. V gave up 0 bases and J gave up 5 bases, with 12 bases separating them. CDR1 is SGHRS, CDR2 YFSETQ, per germline. The CDR3 protein is CASSLVGGSHEQYF. In DNA, the CDR3 is TGCGCCAGCAGCTTGGTTGGAGGCAGCCACGAGCAGTACTTC.